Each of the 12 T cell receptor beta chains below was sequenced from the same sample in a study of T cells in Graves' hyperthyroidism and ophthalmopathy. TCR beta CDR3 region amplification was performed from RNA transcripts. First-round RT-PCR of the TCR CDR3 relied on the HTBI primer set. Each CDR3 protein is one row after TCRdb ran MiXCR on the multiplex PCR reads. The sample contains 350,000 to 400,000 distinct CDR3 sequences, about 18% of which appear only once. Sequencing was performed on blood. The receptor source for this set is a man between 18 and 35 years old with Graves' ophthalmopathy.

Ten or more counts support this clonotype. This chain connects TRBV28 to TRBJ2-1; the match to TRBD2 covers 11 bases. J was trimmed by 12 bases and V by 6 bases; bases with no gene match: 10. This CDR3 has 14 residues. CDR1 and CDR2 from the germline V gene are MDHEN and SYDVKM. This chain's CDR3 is CASRSTSGGRVQFF. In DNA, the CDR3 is TGTGCCAGCAGAAGCACTAGCGGGGGAAGGGTGCAGTTCTTC.

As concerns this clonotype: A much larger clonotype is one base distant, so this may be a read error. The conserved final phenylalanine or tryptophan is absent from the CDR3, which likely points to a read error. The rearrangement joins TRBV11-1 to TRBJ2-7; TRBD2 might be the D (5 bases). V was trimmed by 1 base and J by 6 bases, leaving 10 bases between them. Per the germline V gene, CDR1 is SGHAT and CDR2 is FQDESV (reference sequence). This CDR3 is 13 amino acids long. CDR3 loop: CASSLVEALEQYL. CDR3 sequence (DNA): TGTGCCAGCAGCTTAGTGGAGGCTCTCGAGCAGTACCTC.

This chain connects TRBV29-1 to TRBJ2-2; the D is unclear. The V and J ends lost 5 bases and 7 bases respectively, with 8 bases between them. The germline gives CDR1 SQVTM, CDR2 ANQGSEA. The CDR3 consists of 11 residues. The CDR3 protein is CSVNRNGELFF. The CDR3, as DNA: TGCAGCGTTAACAGAAACGGGGAGCTGTTTTTT.

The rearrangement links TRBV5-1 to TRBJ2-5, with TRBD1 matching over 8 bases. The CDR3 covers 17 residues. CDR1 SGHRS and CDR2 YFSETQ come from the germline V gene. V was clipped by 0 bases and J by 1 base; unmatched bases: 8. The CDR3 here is CASSLAILGQGQETQYF. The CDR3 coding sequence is TGCGCCAGCAGCTTGGCCATCCTAGGACAGGGCCAAGAGACCCAGTACTTC.

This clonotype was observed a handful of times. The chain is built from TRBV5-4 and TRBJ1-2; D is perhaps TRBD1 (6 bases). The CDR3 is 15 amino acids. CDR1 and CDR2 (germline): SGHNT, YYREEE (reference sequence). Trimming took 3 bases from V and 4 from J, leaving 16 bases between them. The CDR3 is CASSSSTTGIYGYTF. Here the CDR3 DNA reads TGTGCCAGCAGCTCATCTACGACAGGAATCTATGGCTACACCTTC.

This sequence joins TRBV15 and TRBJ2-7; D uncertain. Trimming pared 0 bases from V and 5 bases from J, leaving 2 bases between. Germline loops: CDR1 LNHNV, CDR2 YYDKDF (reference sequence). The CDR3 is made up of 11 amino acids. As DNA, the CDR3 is TGTGCCACCAGCAGAGAGGACGAGCAGTACTTC. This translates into CATSREDEQYF.

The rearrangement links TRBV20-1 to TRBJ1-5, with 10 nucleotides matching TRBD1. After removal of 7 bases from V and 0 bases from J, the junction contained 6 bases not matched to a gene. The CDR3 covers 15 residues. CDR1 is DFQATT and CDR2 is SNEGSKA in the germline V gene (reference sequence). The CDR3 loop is CSGTDRGNSNQPQHF. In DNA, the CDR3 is TGCAGTGGCACGGACAGGGGGAATAGCAATCAGCCCCAGCATTTT.

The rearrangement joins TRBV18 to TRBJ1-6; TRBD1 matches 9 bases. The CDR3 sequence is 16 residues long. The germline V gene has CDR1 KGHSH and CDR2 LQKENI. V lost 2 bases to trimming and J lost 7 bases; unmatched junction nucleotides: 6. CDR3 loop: CASSPAGQGNNSPLHF. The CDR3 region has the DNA TGTGCCAGCTCACCAGCGGGACAGGGCAACAATTCACCCCTCCACTTT.

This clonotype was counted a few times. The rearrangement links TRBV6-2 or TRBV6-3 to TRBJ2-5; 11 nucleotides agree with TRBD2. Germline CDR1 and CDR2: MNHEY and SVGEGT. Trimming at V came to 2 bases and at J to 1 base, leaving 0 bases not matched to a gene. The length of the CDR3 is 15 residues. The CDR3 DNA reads TGTGCCAGCAGTTACACTAGCGGGGGCCAAGAGACCCAGTACTTC. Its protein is CASSYTSGGQETQYF.

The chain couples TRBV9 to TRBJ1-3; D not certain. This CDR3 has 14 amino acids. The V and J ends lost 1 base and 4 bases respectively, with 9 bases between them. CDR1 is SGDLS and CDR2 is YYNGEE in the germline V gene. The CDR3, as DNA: TGTGCCAGCAGCGTACTCCCTGTCGGAAACACCATATATTTT. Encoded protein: CASSVLPVGNTIYF. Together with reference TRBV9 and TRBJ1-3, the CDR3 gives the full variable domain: DSGVTQTPKHLITATGQRVTLRCSPRSGDLSVYWYQQSLDQGLQFLIQYYNGEERAKGNILERFSAQQFPDLHSELNLSSLELGDSALYFCASSVLPVGNTIYFGEGSWLTVV.

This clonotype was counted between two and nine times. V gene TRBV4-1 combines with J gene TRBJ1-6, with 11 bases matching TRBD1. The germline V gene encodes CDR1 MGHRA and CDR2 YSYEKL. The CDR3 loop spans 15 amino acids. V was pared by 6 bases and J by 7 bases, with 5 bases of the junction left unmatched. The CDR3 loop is CASSPGQGANSPLHF. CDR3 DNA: TGCGCCAGCAGTCCCGGACAGGGGGCAAATTCACCCCTCCACTTT.

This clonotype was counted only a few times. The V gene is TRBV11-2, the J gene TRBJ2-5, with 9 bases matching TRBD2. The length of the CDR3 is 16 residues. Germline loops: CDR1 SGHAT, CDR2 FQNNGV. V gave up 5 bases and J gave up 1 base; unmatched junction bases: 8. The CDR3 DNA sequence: TGTGCCAGCAGCCCGGTGCGGGGGGGCCGCCAAGAGACCCAGTACTTC. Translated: CASSPVRGGRQETQYF. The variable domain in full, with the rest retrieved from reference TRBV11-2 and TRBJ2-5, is EAGVAQSPRYKIIEKRQSVAFWCNPISGHATLYWYQQILGQGPKLLIQFQNNGVVDDSQLPKDRFSAERLKGVDSTLKIQPAKLEDSAVYLCASSPVRGGRQETQYFGPGTRLLVL.